The T cell receptor beta chain under discussion was sequenced for a study of T cells in Graves' hyperthyroidism and ophthalmopathy. This clonotype was seen a handful of times. Diagnoses rested on clinical symptoms, serum thyroxine and TRAb, thyroid ultrasound and orbital computed tomography. TCR beta CDR3 sequences were amplified from RNA transcripts. The TCR CDR3 first-round RT-PCR relied on the HTBI primer set. TCRdb reprocessed the multiplex PCR reads with MiXCR, giving one entry per CDR3 protein. This table has approximately 300,000 distinct CDR3 sequences, about 17% appearing once. Germline CDR1 reads MDHEN; CDR2 reads SYDVKM. The CDR3 loop spans 12 amino acids. V lost 7 bases, J lost 0 bases, and 6 bases lay in between.

J is TRBJ2-5 and V is TRBV28; a possible D gene is TRBD1 (5 bases). The clonotype comes from a woman aged 55-69 years with Graves' ophthalmopathy. Sequencing was carried out using blood. CDR3 nucleotides: TGTGCCAGCAAGGGGTACCAAGAGACCCAGTACTTC. It encodes CASKGYQETQYF. Full variable domain (outside the CDR3, taken from reference TRBV28 and TRBJ2-5): DVKVTQSSRYLVKRTGEKVFLECVQDMDHENMFWYRQDPGLGLRLIYFSYDVKMKEKGDIPEGYSVSREKKERFSLILESASTNQTSMYLCASKGYQETQYFGPGTRLLVL.